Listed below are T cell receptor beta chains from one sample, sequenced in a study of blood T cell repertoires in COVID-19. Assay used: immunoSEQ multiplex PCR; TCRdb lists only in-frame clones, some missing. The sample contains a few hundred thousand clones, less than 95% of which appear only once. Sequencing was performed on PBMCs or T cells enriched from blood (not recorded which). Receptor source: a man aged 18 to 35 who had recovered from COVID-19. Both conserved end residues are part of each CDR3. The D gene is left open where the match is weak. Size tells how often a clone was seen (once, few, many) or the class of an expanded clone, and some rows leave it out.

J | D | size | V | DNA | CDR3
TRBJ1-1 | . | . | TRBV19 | TGTGCCAGTAGCCTGCCGGAAGGTGCGGGGTACACTGAAGCTTTCTTT | CASSLPEGAGYTEAFF
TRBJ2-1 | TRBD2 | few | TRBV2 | TGTGCCAGCAGTGTATTACTAGCGGGAGGGGTGGGGTTCTTC | CASSVLLAGGVGFF
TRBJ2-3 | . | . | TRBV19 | TGTGCCAGTAGGCAGGGGACGGGATTCAATACGCAGTATTTT | CASRQGTGFNTQYF
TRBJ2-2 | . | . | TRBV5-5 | TGTGCCAGCAGCTTGGGAGTCACCGGGGAGCTGTTTTTT | CASSLGVTGELFF
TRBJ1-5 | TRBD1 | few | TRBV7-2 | TGTGCCAGCAGCTCGGGACAGGGGAATCAGCCCCAGCATTTT | CASSSGQGNQPQHF
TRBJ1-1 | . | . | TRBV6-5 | TGTGCCAGCCGGGATTACACTGAAGCTTTCTTT | CASRDYTEAFF
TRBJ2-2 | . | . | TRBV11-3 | TGTGCCAGCAGCTCACCACAGGGCACCGGGGAGCTGTTTTTT | CASSSPQGTGELFF
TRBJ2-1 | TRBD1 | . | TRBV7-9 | TGTGCCAGCAGCCTGGGACAGCAGCACAATGAGCAGTTCTTC | CASSLGQQHNEQFF
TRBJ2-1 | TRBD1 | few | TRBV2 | TGTGCCAGCAGGAGGACAGGGTTGGATGAGCAGTTCTTC | CASRRTGLDEQFF
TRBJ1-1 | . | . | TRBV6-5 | TGTGCCAGCAGTTTAGGGACTTGGAAGAACACTGAAGCTTTCTTT | CASSLGTWKNTEAFF
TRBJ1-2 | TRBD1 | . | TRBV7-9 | TGTGCCAGCAGCTTTGGACAGGGTGGGGACTATGGCTACACCTTC | CASSFGQGGDYGYTF
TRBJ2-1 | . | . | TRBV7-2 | TGTGCCAGCAGCTCGGGGGCGGGAGAATACAATGAGCAGTTCTTC | CASSSGAGEYNEQFF
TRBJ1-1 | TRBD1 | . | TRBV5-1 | TGCGCCAGCAGCTTGTGGCAGGGGGCCGACACTGAAGCTTTCTTT | CASSLWQGADTEAFF
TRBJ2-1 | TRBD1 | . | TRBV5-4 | TGTGCCAGCAGCTTGGGGGACAGGGTAGGCTACAATGAGCAGTTCTTC | CASSLGDRVGYNEQFF
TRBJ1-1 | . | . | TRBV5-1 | TGCGCCAGCAGCTTATGGGGGCCAACTGAAGCTTTCTTT | CASSLWGPTEAFF
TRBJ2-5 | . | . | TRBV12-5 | TGTGCTAGTGGTTTGGGGGCGCGGGTTGGGACCCAGTACTTC | CASGLGARVGTQYF
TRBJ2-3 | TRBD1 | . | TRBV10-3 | TGTGCCATCAGGCCCGGGACAGGGCAGAACACAGATACGCAGTATTTT | CAIRPGTGQNTDTQYF
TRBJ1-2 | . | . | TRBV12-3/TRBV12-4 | TGTGCCAGCAGTTTATCTTTTCGTGCGGGCTACACCTTC | CASSLSFRAGYTF
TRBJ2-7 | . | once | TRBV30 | TGTGCCTGGAGTCCGCGACAGTACGAGCAGTACTTC | CAWSPRQYEQYF
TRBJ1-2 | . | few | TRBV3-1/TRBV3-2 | TGTGCCAGCAGCCAAACTGCGACTGCCAACTATGGCTACACCTTC | CASSQTATANYGYTF
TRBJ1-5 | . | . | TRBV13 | TGTGCCAGCAGCCTGGGGGGAAGCAATCAGCCCCAGCATTTT | CASSLGGSNQPQHF
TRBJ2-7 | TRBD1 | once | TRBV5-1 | TGCGCCAGTAGCCGGGACAGTATCTACGAGCAGTACTTC | CASSRDSIYEQYF
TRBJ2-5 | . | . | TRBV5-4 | TGTGCCAGCAGCTTGGGGGGCACCCAAGAGACCCAGTACTTC | CASSLGGTQETQYF
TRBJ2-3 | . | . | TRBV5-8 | TGTGCCAGCAGCCTGATGGGCCAGGGGTACACAGATACGCAGTATTTT | CASSLMGQGYTDTQYF
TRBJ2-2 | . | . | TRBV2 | TGTGCCAGCAGTCAGAACACCGGGGAGCTGTTTTTT | CASSQNTGELFF
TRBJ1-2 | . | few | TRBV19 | TGTGCCAGTAGTATAATTGGGAGGGTGAATGGCTACACCTTC | CASSIIGRVNGYTF
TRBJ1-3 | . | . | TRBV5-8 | TGTGCCAGCAGCTGGCTACAGGGATCTGGAAACACCATATATTTT | CASSWLQGSGNTIYF
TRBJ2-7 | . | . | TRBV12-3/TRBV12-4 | TGTGCCAGCAGTTCGGACAGTCAATACGAGCAGTACTTC | CASSSDSQYEQYF
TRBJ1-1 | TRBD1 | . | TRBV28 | TGTGCCAGCAGCCCGGGACAGGGAACTGAAGCTTTCTTT | CASSPGQGTEAFF